Shown below are 14 T cell receptor beta chains from a single sample sequenced in a study of PD-1 blockade in classical Hodgkin lymphoma. Profiled with immunoSEQ multiplex PCR; TCRdb holds only in-frame clones, not every one. The sample lists tens of thousands of clones; around 80% were seen once. Time point indicated: cycle 4 day 1 (C4D1), after 5 to 7 weeks of nivolumab. Patients all relapsed after autologous stem cell transplantation, and there was variation in brentuximab vedotin exposure. The sequenced sample was peripheral blood mononuclear cells (PBMCs), obtained before the fourth cycle of nivolumab. Source of these receptors: a human donor with classical Hodgkin lymphoma.

Comments on this clone: Germline is not matched at one junction end, which may reflect a read error. The chain couples TRBV7-2 to TRBJ2-7; 11 positions match TRBD2. The CDR3 spans 14 residues. Germline V lookup: CDR1 SGHTA, CDR2 FQGNSA. The CDR3 region has the DNA TGTGCCAGCAGCGTAGCGGGGGGGTACTACGAGCAGTACTTC. It is translated as CASSVAGGYYEQYF.

The genes are TRBV4-3 and TRBJ1-6; D remains unclear. V dropped 0 bases and J dropped 7 bases, with 19 bases sitting between them. The germline V gene encodes CDR1 LGHNA and CDR2 YSLEER. This CDR3 region has 18 residues. The CDR3 spells CASSQDGVYWPANSPLHF. CDR3 bases: TGCGCCAGCAGCCAAGATGGGGTGTATTGGCCAGCAAATTCACCCCTCCACTTT.

This clone was seen a single time. The V call is TRBV2, the J call TRBJ1-1, with D possibly matching TRBD1 (6 bases). Trimming pared 6 bases from V and 4 bases from J, leaving 15 bases between. Germline V gene sequence: CDR1 SNHLY, CDR2 FYNNEI. The CDR3 spans 14 residues. CDR3 in DNA: TGTGCCAGCAGACAGGGCCAAACCCGCACTGAAGCTTTCTTT. Residues: CASRQGQTRTEAFF.

This clone came up once. The chain recombines TRBV30 with TRBJ1-2, with D hard to call. Germline lookup yields CDR1 GTSNPN and CDR2 SVGIG (reference sequence). Trimming took off 0 bases at V and 5 bases at J, with 19 bases between the two ends. This CDR3 comprises 16 residues. CDR3 sequence reads: CAWSVLGERVLYGYTF. The CDR3 nucleotides are TGTGCCTGGAGTGTATTGGGAGAGAGGGTCCTATATGGCTACACCTTC.

The V call is TRBV5-1, the J call TRBJ2-1, with 7 bases identical to TRBD1. Per the germline V gene, CDR1 is SGHRS and CDR2 is YFSETQ. The length of the CDR3 is 13 residues. V lost 4 bases and J lost 9; bases outside the gene matches: 7. The CDR3 is CASSRTGRGEQFF. CDR3 bases: TGCGCCAGCAGCAGGACAGGACGAGGTGAGCAGTTCTTC.

J is TRBJ2-7 and V is TRBV7-3; 10 nucleotides match TRBD1. The CDR3 loop spans 15 amino acids. Germline lookup yields CDR1 SGHTA and CDR2 FQGTGA. The V segment lost 5 bases and the J segment 6 bases; nucleotides outside the gene matches: 10. The CDR3 bases are TGTGCCAGCAGCGCAACTCCCGGGACAGGGGCCGAGCAGTACTTC. Residues: CASSATPGTGAEQYF.

There are a few counts of this clone. The genes are TRBV5-6 and TRBJ2-7; D assignment may be TRBD1 or TRBD2 (6 bases each). CDR3 length: 16 residues. V gave up 4 bases and J gave up 2 bases, with 19 bases separating them. CDR1 SGHDT and CDR2 YYEEEE come from the germline V gene. CDR3 protein: CASSPRGGRGAYEQYF. CDR3 in DNA: TGTGCCAGCAGCCCAAGAGGGGGGCGCGGAGCCTACGAGCAGTACTTC.

This rearrangement joins TRBV11-2 to TRBJ2-7; D unresolved. The CDR3 is 13 residues long. Germline CDR1 reads SGHAT; CDR2 reads FQNNGV. Deletions cut 3 bases from V and 5 bases from J, with 11 bases between. Here the CDR3 DNA reads TGTGCCAGCAGCTTGAGGAATTGGGACGAGCAGTACTTC. Translation gives CASSLRNWDEQYF.

This clone was observed once. The chain combines TRBV10-3 with TRBJ2-7; 11 nucleotides align to TRBD2. The V gene end was trimmed by 9 bases and the J gene end by 3 bases; junction bases not matched to a gene: 4. Germline loops: CDR1 ENHRY, CDR2 SYGVKD. This CDR3 region has 13 residues. This CDR3 reads CAITSGGLYEQYF. The CDR3 DNA reads TGTGCCATTACTAGCGGGGGACTCTACGAGCAGTACTTC.

The chain couples TRBV5-6 to TRBJ2-5; D might be TRBD2 (6 bases). Looked up from germline, CDR1 is SGHDT and CDR2 is YYEEEE. This CDR3 is 13 amino acids long. V was pared by 6 bases and J by 6 bases, with 15 bases between. The CDR3 DNA sequence: TGTGCCAGCACCCGGGCCGGGGGAAAGACCCAGTACTTC. This encodes CASTRAGGKTQYF.

J is TRBJ1-5 and V is TRBV28; no reliable D call. Germline V gene lookup returns CDR1 MDHEN and CDR2 SYDVKM. The CDR3 runs 12 residues. The V end lost 2 bases, the J end lost 5 bases, and 4 bases lay between the germline ends. CDR3 nucleotides: TGTGCCAGCAGTTTACCTTATCAGCCCCAGCATTTT. Amino acid sequence: CASSLPYQPQHF.

J is TRBJ2-7 and V is TRBV15; 12 bases agree with TRBD1. This CDR3 has 16 residues. Germline V gives CDR1 LNHNV, CDR2 YYDKDF (reference sequence). J gave up 5 bases and V 4 bases, and 9 bases lay outside the gene matches. CDR3 in amino acids: CATSTRVGTGGNEQYF. CDR3 bases: TGTGCCACCAGCACTCGAGTTGGGACAGGGGGCAACGAGCAGTACTTC.

This clone was observed a few times. This sequence joins TRBV7-2 and TRBJ1-5; D gene ambiguous. The ends were cut back, 1 base at V and 7 bases at J, with 14 bases in the middle. The CDR3 sequence is 15 residues long. Germline V gene sequence: CDR1 SGHTA, CDR2 FQGNSA. The CDR3 reads CASSLVVRSGQPQHF. As DNA, the CDR3 is TGTGCCAGCAGCTTAGTGGTCAGGAGCGGCCAGCCCCAGCATTTT.

The J gene is TRBJ2-3, the V gene TRBV30, with D possibly TRBD2 on 6 matching bases. The V gene lost 0 bases and the J gene lost 3 bases, with 13 bases spanning the gap. Germline CDR1 and CDR2: GTSNPN and SVGIG (reference sequence). The CDR3 has 15 amino acids. CDR3 in DNA: TGTGCCTGGAGTGTACGGCTAGCGAGTACAGATACGCAGTATTTT. This encodes CAWSVRLASTDTQYF.